This TCR beta chain stems from a study of immune evolution from preneoplasia to lung adenocarcinoma. Overall study results and limits: Top clone frequencies peaked in normal lung, apparently declining through invasive adenocarcinoma. Clonality was highest in normal lung, lower in later-stage lesions apparently.

Patients had resection in Japan or China between about 2013 and 2017. Histologic diagnosis was independently verified by two lung pathologists. Generated by immunoSEQ multiplex PCR, the TCRdb table keeps only in-frame clones and is missing some. The sample includes approximately 5,000 clones, 81% of them seen just once. Notes on this clone: Its cognate antigen is unknown.

The CDR3 loop spans 14 amino acids. Trimming removed 7 bases at V and 0 bases at J, with 14 bases between. In germline, CDR1 is SQVTM, CDR2 ANQGSEA. The origin of this receptor is a donor aged 70 or over with lung adenocarcinoma. Sequenced sample: FFPE adjacent normal lung tissue. The gene calls are TRBV29-1 and TRBJ2-3, with TRBD2 as a possible D gene (6 bases). CDR3 in amino acids: CSASRGTSTDTQYF. The CDR3 DNA reads TGCAGCGCCTCCCGCGGGACTAGCACAGATACGCAGTATTTT.